Shown below are 31 T cell receptor beta chains from a single sample sequenced in a study of control samples from healthy donors and cancer patients. Clones were sequenced by immunoSEQ multiplex PCR, and TCRdb holds only the in-frame ones, with some missing. Among 90,000 to 120,000 clones listed, almost 85% were seen once. Sequenced sample: blood. All receptors derive from a man aged 18 to 29 in good health.

The chain uses TRBV6-2 or TRBV6-3 and TRBJ2-1; 10 bases line up with TRBD1. CDR3 length: 17 residues. Germline V gene lookup returns CDR1 MNHEY and CDR2 SVGEGT. V shed 0 bases and J 4 bases; nucleotides not matched to a gene: 6. CDR3 sequence reads: CASSYSARQGAYNEQFF. Here the CDR3 DNA reads TGTGCCAGCAGTTACTCGGCCAGACAGGGGGCTTACAATGAGCAGTTCTTC.

The V call is TRBV7-9, the J call TRBJ1-1; no clear D gene. Germline-derived CDR1 and CDR2 are SEHNR and FQNEAQ (reference sequence). Trimming stripped 2 bases from V and 5 bases from J, with 9 bases between. CDR3 length: 13 amino acids. The CDR3 DNA follows: TGTGCCAGCAGCTTAACGCCGGCTACTGAAGCTTTCTTT. Protein product: CASSLTPATEAFF.

This chain connects TRBV19 to TRBJ1-1, with a tentative D call TRBD1 (5 bases). Germline V lookup: CDR1 LNHDA, CDR2 SQIVND (reference sequence). The length of the CDR3 is 15 residues. V was shortened by 0 bases and J by 5 bases, with 13 bases between the two germline ends. The CDR3 coding sequence is TGTGCCAGTAGTATAGAGGCAGGGATGAGGACTGAAGCTTTCTTT. Its protein product is CASSIEAGMRTEAFF.

This clone was observed at least ten times. V is TRBV3-1 (or the pseudogene TRBV3-2) and J is TRBJ1-6; 10 bases match TRBD1. Germline CDR1 reads LGHDT; CDR2 reads YNNKEL (reference sequence). The CDR3 loop spans 15 amino acids. Unmatched junction bases numbered 6, after V lost 2 bases and J lost 11 bases. CDR3 bases: TGTGCCAGCAGCCAACCCGACAGGGGGCGGACACCCCTCCACTTT. This codes for CASSQPDRGRTPLHF.

The CDR3 here is CASSQTSRDLSEAFF. Here the CDR3 DNA reads TGTGCCAGCAGCCAAACGTCCCGGGACCTTTCTGAAGCTTTCTTT. V is TRBV4-2 and J is TRBJ1-1; perhaps TRBD1 as D (5 bases). CDR3 length equals 15 residues. CDR1 is LGHNA, CDR2 YNFKEQ, per germline. V was trimmed by 2 bases and J by 6 bases, leaving 16 bases between them.

This rearrangement joins TRBV29-1 to TRBJ1-1; unclear D gene. This CDR3 contains 14 residues. The germline V and J ends were trimmed by 6 bases and 0 bases, with 14 bases remaining between them. Germline values: CDR1 SQVTM, CDR2 ANQGSEA. Here the CDR3 reads CSVENSGLNTEAFF. The CDR3 nucleotides are TGCAGCGTCGAAAACAGTGGTTTGAACACTGAAGCTTTCTTT. Based on the CDR3 plus reference TRBV29-1 and TRBJ1-1, the full variable domain is SAVISQKPSRDICQRGTSLTIQCQVDSQVTMMFWYRQQPGQSLTLIATANQGSEATYESGFVIDKFPISRPNLTFSTLTVSNMSPEDSSIYLCSVENSGLNTEAFFGQGTRLTVV.

The chain carries TRBV9 and TRBJ2-2; perhaps D is TRBD1 or TRBD2 (5 bases each). Germline CDR1 and CDR2: SGDLS and YYNGEE. CDR3 length: 16 residues. V was pared by 4 bases and J by 2 bases, with 15 bases between. The CDR3 sequence: CASSSPGTDNTGELFF. The CDR3 nucleotides are TGTGCCAGCAGCTCTCCAGGGACGGATAACACCGGGGAGCTGTTTTTT.

V and J are TRBV4-2 and TRBJ2-1; no definite D call. Between the trimmed V and J ends, which lost 1 base and 7 bases, there was a span of 11 bases. The CDR3 is 14 residues long. Germline loops: CDR1 LGHNA, CDR2 YNFKEQ. CDR3 protein: CASSQASLLNEQFF. CDR3 in DNA: TGTGCCAGCAGCCAAGCAAGCCTCTTGAATGAGCAGTTCTTC.

The chain is built from TRBV7-2 and TRBJ1-5; D is undetermined. This CDR3 is built from 17 residues. Trimming stripped 2 bases from V and 0 bases from J, with 14 bases between. CDR1 is SGHTA, CDR2 FQGNSA, per germline. The CDR3 nucleotides read TGTGCCAGCAGCTTATCGAGCAGTTCCTATAGCAATCAGCCCCAGCATTTT. It codes for CASSLSSSSYSNQPQHF.

The chain has TRBV3-1 (or the pseudogene TRBV3-2) and TRBJ2-2, with D tentatively TRBD2 (5 bases). The CDR3 is 17 residues long. V lost 0 bases and J 4 bases, leaving 15 bases between the germline ends. CDR1 and CDR2 (germline): LGHDT, YNNKEL (reference sequence). CDR3 nucleotide sequence: TGTGCCAGCAGCCAAGATTATGGTGGAGGCGGCACCGGGGAGCTGTTTTTT. Its translation: CASSQDYGGGGTGELFF.

The chain's CDR3 is CASSQWEGPRYQETQYF. The CDR3 coding sequence is TGCGCCAGCAGTCAATGGGAGGGGCCGAGGTACCAAGAGACCCAGTACTTC. The chain joins TRBV23-1 to TRBJ2-5; 7 bases line up with TRBD2. TRBV23-1 belongs to the ORF category, with a function that is uncertain. V shed 1 base, J shed 0 bases, and the junction held 8 bases outside the gene matches. This CDR3 is built from 17 residues.

The V and J genes are TRBV7-9 and TRBJ1-4; D is perhaps TRBD1 (6 bases). CDR3 size: 15 residues. The germline V gene has CDR1 SEHNR and CDR2 FQNEAQ (reference sequence). Trimming pared 5 bases from V and 7 bases from J, leaving 17 bases between. The CDR3 protein is CASSPTTGGSEKLFF. The CDR3 DNA reads TGTGCCAGCAGCCCGACGACAGGCGGGAGTGAAAAACTGTTTTTT.

The rearrangement links TRBV30 to TRBJ1-6, with D hard to call. CDR1 and CDR2 (germline): GTSNPN, SVGIG (reference sequence). The CDR3 loop spans 15 amino acids. V was cut by 4 bases and J by 0 bases, with 10 bases left in between. CDR3 region: CAWTSHLSYNSPLHF. The CDR3 nucleotides are TGTGCCTGGACCAGTCACCTCTCCTATAATTCACCCCTCCACTTT.

This clone showed up many times. The chain uses TRBV7-9 and TRBJ1-2, with 8 bases fitting TRBD1. CDR1 SEHNR and CDR2 FQNEAQ come from the germline V gene (reference sequence). V lost 3 bases, J lost 13 bases, and 7 bases stayed unmatched. CDR3 size: 12 residues. The CDR3 here is CASSLDREIRTF. The CDR3 DNA reads as TGTGCCAGCAGCTTGGACAGGGAGATCCGCACCTTC. Drawing the rest from reference TRBV7-9 and TRBJ1-2, the complete variable domain is DTGVSQNPRHKITKRGQNVTFRCDPISEHNRLYWYRQTLGQGPEFLTYFQNEAQLEKSRLLSDRFSAERPKGSFSTLEIQRTEQGDSAMYLCASSLDREIRTFGSGTRLTVV.

The J gene is TRBJ2-3, the V gene TRBV11-3; TRBD2 matches at 11 bases. Looked up from germline, CDR1 is SGHNT and CDR2 is YENEEA. This CDR3 region has 16 residues. Unmatched junction bases numbered 4, after V lost 5 bases and J lost 0 bases. CDR3 protein: CASSQGLAASTDTQYF. As DNA, the CDR3 is TGTGCCAGCAGCCAGGGACTAGCGGCAAGCACAGATACGCAGTATTTT.

The CDR3 is CASSPPWGSEDAYNEQFF. As DNA, the CDR3 is TGTGCCAGCAGCCCTCCTTGGGGGTCCGAGGACGCCTACAATGAGCAGTTCTTC. V gene TRBV7-9 combines with J gene TRBJ2-1, with D possibly being TRBD1 or TRBD2 (5 bases each). Germline CDR1 and CDR2: SEHNR and FQNEAQ (reference sequence). Trimming left V 5 bases short and J 2 bases short, with 22 bases between. This CDR3 has 18 residues.

V usage is TRBV5-6 and J usage is TRBJ2-7; D is ambiguous. From germline, CDR1 is SGHDT and CDR2 YYEEEE. V was cut by 0 bases and J by 2 bases, with 9 bases left in between. The CDR3 is 14 residues long. In nucleotides, the CDR3 is TGTGCCAGCAGCTTGGGACACCACGCCTACGAGCAGTACGTC. Protein product: CASSLGHHAYEQYV.

This clone has only one observation. This chain links TRBV28 with TRBJ2-1, with 16 bases that match TRBD2. The germline V gene has CDR1 MDHEN and CDR2 SYDVKM. CDR3 length: 17 residues. After removal of 2 bases from V and 9 bases from J, the junction contained 7 bases not matched to a gene. Written as DNA, the CDR3 is TGTGCCAGCAGTTTAACGGGACTAGCGGGGGGGCCTGGTGAGCAGTTCTTC. Amino acid sequence: CASSLTGLAGGPGEQFF. The whole variable domain, filled in from reference TRBV28 and TRBJ2-1, reads DVKVTQSSRYLVKRTGEKVFLECVQDMDHENMFWYRQDPGLGLRLIYFSYDVKMKEKGDIPEGYSVSREKKERFSLILESASTNQTSMYLCASSLTGLAGGPGEQFFGPGTRLTVL.

This chain uses TRBV7-2 with TRBJ1-1; TRBD1 is a possible D gene (5 bases). The ends were cut back, 5 bases at V and 0 bases at J, with 13 bases in the middle. The germline gives CDR1 SGHTA, CDR2 FQGNSA. This CDR3 contains 15 residues. The CDR3 spells CASSRGAPLNTEAFF. CDR3 DNA sequence: TGTGCCAGCAGCCGCGGGGCCCCCCTGAACACTGAAGCTTTCTTT.

The chain links TRBV6-5 to TRBJ2-7; D may be TRBD1 or TRBD2 (5 bases each). Germline lookup yields CDR1 MNHEY and CDR2 SVGAGI. The CDR3 loop spans 13 amino acids. V was cut by 4 bases and J by 3 bases, with 10 bases left in between. The CDR3 region is CASSWDGNYEQYF. Here the CDR3 DNA reads TGTGCCAGCAGTTGGGACGGCAACTACGAGCAGTACTTC.

The CDR3 spells CASGQGGRNTEAFF. As DNA, the CDR3 is TGTGCCAGCGGACAGGGAGGTAGGAACACTGAAGCTTTCTTT. The V call is TRBV25-1, the J call TRBJ1-1; 8 positions agree with TRBD1. This CDR3 comprises 14 residues. V was pared by 8 bases and J by 1 base, with 6 bases of the junction left unmatched. The V gene's germline CDR1 is MGHDK and CDR2 SYGVNS.

The rearrangement links TRBV19 to TRBJ1-5; tentatively, D is TRBD1 (6 bases). Trimming left V 11 bases short and J 6 bases short, with 17 bases between. The CDR3 runs to 13 residues. In germline, CDR1 is LNHDA, CDR2 SQIVND (reference sequence). DNA of the CDR3: TGTGCCCTCCGGGGGGGGGCGGGTCAGCCCCAGCATTTT. Residues: CALRGGAGQPQHF.

The gene calls are TRBV19 and TRBJ2-6, with D possibly TRBD1 on 6 matching bases. Germline assignment: CDR1 LNHDA and CDR2 SQIVND (reference sequence). The CDR3 loop spans 16 amino acids. V lost 5 bases, J lost 0 bases, and 11 bases lay in between. For the CDR3, the DNA is TGTGCCAGTAGTGTAGGACAGACCTCTGGGGCCAACGTCCTGACTTTC. Its translation is CASSVGQTSGANVLTF.

The rearrangement joins TRBV28 to TRBJ2-3; TRBD2 is a possible D gene (7 bases). CDR3 size: 14 residues. V shed 7 bases and J shed 4 bases, with 15 bases lying between them. Per germline, CDR1 MDHEN and CDR2 SYDVKM. The CDR3 coding sequence is TGTGCCAGCAAGGGGGGGCAAAGCGCAGATACGCAGTATTTT. Its protein is CASKGGQSADTQYF.

V usage is TRBV10-1 and J usage is TRBJ2-7, with a possible D match to TRBD2 (6 bases). Trimming took 4 bases from V and 1 from J, leaving 14 bases between them. CDR1 and CDR2 (germline): WNHNN, SYGVQD (reference sequence). This CDR3 comprises 15 residues. CDR3: CASSGLGRGSYEQYF. CDR3 bases: TGCGCCAGCAGTGGTCTCGGGCGGGGTTCCTACGAGCAGTACTTC.

The rearrangement uses TRBV11-2 and TRBJ2-7, with unresolved D. With 4 bases removed from V and 3 bases from J, the gap between germline ends came to 19 bases. In germline, CDR1 is SGHAT, CDR2 FQNNGV. The CDR3 length is 16 residues. CDR3 nucleotide sequence: TGTGCCAGCAGCTCCCCCGGGCCATATGGGGACTACGAGCAGTACTTC. It translates to CASSSPGPYGDYEQYF. Drawing the rest from reference TRBV11-2 and TRBJ2-7, the complete variable domain is EAGVAQSPRYKIIEKRQSVAFWCNPISGHATLYWYQQILGQGPKLLIQFQNNGVVDDSQLPKDRFSAERLKGVDSTLKIQPAKLEDSAVYLCASSSPGPYGDYEQYFGPGTRLTVT.

The CDR3 spells CASSYRGQGTEAFF. CDR3 bases: TGTGCCAGCAGCTACAGGGGGCAGGGCACTGAAGCTTTCTTT. The chain employs TRBV5-4 and TRBJ1-1; 9 bases fit TRBD1. Trimming cost V 3 bases and J 4 bases; bases outside gene matches: 4. Germline CDR1 reads SGHNT; CDR2 reads YYREEE (reference sequence). CDR3 length: 14 amino acids. The full variable domain, with the rest looked up from reference TRBV5-4 and TRBJ1-1, is ETGVTQSPTHLIKTRGQQVTLRCSSQSGHNTVSWYQQALGQGPQFIFQYYREEENGRGNFPPRFSGLQFPNYSSELNVNALELDDSALYLCASSYRGQGTEAFFGQGTRLTVV.

The genes are TRBV18 and TRBJ2-3; D is perhaps TRBD1 or TRBD2 (5 bases each). The germline gives CDR1 KGHSH, CDR2 LQKENI. The V gene lost 1 base and the J gene lost 0 bases, with 8 bases spanning the gap. The CDR3 is 15 residues long. The CDR3 is CASSPQGPSTDTQYF. The CDR3 DNA follows: TGTGCCAGCTCACCACAGGGACCTAGCACAGATACGCAGTATTTT.

V and J are TRBV18 and TRBJ1-5; D perhaps matches TRBD1 (5 bases). The CDR3 sequence is 14 residues long. Germline V gene data show CDR1 as KGHSH and CDR2 as LQKENI. V was pared by 5 bases and J by 3 bases, with 11 bases between. CDR3 region: CASSNWGPNQPQHF. The CDR3 DNA follows: TGTGCCAGCTCAAACTGGGGCCCCAATCAGCCCCAGCATTTT.

The chain couples TRBV19 to TRBJ2-4, with D perhaps matching TRBD1 (5 bases). The CDR3 length is 16 residues. Looked up from germline, CDR1 is LNHDA and CDR2 is SQIVND (reference sequence). Between the trimmed V and J ends, which lost 1 base and 0 bases, there was a span of 10 bases. The CDR3 sequence: CASSIGPGRAKNIQYF. The DNA of the CDR3 is TGTGCCAGTAGTATAGGGCCAGGGCGAGCCAAAAACATTCAGTACTTC.

The chain joins TRBV9 to TRBJ2-2; 7 nucleotides align to TRBD2. Unmatched junction bases numbered 3, after V lost 4 bases and J lost 6 bases. Germline CDR1 and CDR2: SGDLS and YYNGEE. This CDR3 has 13 residues. The CDR3 reads CASSPGLAGELFF. The CDR3 bases are TGTGCCAGCAGCCCAGGACTAGCCGGGGAGCTGTTTTTT.